The 18 T cell receptor beta chains in this list originate from one sample, sequenced in a study of blood T cell repertoires in COVID-19. Libraries were prepared by immunoSEQ multiplex PCR; TCRdb keeps only in-frame clonotypes and omits some of them. The sample carries about 190,000 clones, roughly 90% recorded once. The specimen sequenced was peripheral blood. The receptors stem from a man aged 50-60 years with acute or convalescent COVID-19.

This chain links TRBV6-2 or TRBV6-3 with TRBJ2-3; D ambiguous. V was clipped by 2 bases and J by 2 bases, with 11 bases between them. Germline values: CDR1 MNHEY, CDR2 SVGEGT. The CDR3 length is 15 residues. The CDR3 here is CASSYGYSNTDTQYF. The CDR3 DNA follows: TGTGCCAGCAGTTACGGGTACAGTAACACAGATACGCAGTATTTT.

This chain's CDR3 is CAISVMGLAGSNNEQFF. The CDR3 DNA sequence: TGTGCCATCAGTGTAATGGGACTAGCGGGAAGTAACAATGAGCAGTTCTTC. The chain employs TRBV10-3 and TRBJ2-1; the match to TRBD2 covers 13 bases. This CDR3 has 17 amino acids. Trimming cost V 4 bases and J 5 bases; bases outside gene matches: 8. Germline V lookup: CDR1 ENHRY, CDR2 SYGVKD.

The chain combines TRBV27 with TRBJ1-5, with 7 bases fitting TRBD1. V lost 0 bases and J lost 4; bases outside the gene matches: 12. Looked up from germline, CDR1 is MNHEY and CDR2 is SMNVEV (reference sequence). The CDR3 totals 18 residues. CDR3 DNA: TGTGCCAGCAGTTTATCGATCAGGGGGATGGGTATAAATCAGCCCCAGCATTTT. Amino acid sequence: CASSLSIRGMGINQPQHF.

The chain has TRBV6-6 and TRBJ1-5; 7 nucleotides align to TRBD1. The germline CDR1 and CDR2 sequences are MNHNY and SVGAGI (reference sequence). This CDR3 contains 13 residues. With V trimmed by 6 bases and J by 7 bases, 6 bases remained unmatched. The CDR3 region has the DNA TGTGCCAGCAGAAGACAGGGAGGACAGCCCCAGCATTTT. Translation gives CASRRQGGQPQHF.

The chain uses TRBV5-1 and TRBJ2-5; 9 bases match TRBD2. This CDR3 spans 21 amino acids. V was pared by 4 bases and J by 2 bases, with 24 bases of the junction left unmatched. The germline V gene encodes CDR1 SGHRS and CDR2 YFSETQ. The CDR3 reads CASSPVSVSGRVGRIQETQYF. In DNA form, the CDR3 reads TGCGCCAGCAGCCCGGTGTCGGTTAGCGGGAGAGTGGGTAGGATACAAGAGACCCAGTACTTC.

The gene calls are TRBV10-3 and TRBJ2-7; the match to TRBD2 covers 7 bases. The ends lost 0 bases at V and 4 bases at J; junction bases unmatched: 6. This CDR3 is 15 amino acids long. Germline CDR1 is ENHRY and CDR2 is SYGVKD. The CDR3 protein is CAISESPGGGYEQYV. CDR3 coding DNA: TGTGCCATCAGTGAGTCCCCGGGGGGTGGATACGAGCAGTACGTC.

The gene calls are TRBV30 and TRBJ1-5, with TRBD1 matching over 10 bases. The CDR3 extends over 14 amino acids. CDR1 and CDR2 from the germline V gene are GTSNPN and SVGIG (reference sequence). V shed 7 bases and J 7 bases; nucleotides not matched to a gene: 10. CDR3 in amino acids: CAFHLGQGNQPQHF. CDR3 sequence (DNA): TGTGCCTTCCACCTGGGACAGGGGAACCAGCCCCAGCATTTT. Drawing the rest from reference TRBV30 and TRBJ1-5, the complete variable domain is SQTIHQWPATLVQPVGSPLSLECTVEGTSNPNLYWYRQAAGRGLQLLFYSVGIGQISSEVPQNLSASRPQDRQFILSSKKLLLSDSGFYLCAFHLGQGNQPQHFGDGTRLSIL.

The J gene is TRBJ1-4, the V gene TRBV15; 8 bases match TRBD1. The CDR3 loop spans 11 amino acids. Germline V CDR1 and CDR2: LNHNV, YYDKDF (reference sequence). V was pared by 11 bases and J by 8 bases, with 4 bases of the junction left unmatched. The CDR3 bases are TGTGCCCAAGCAGGGGGCGAAAAACTGTTTTTT. Residues: CAQAGGEKLFF.

The chain uses TRBV10-3 and TRBJ2-2, with TRBD2 identical over 12 bases. Losses at the gene ends were 7 bases for V and 3 bases for J; bases not matched to a gene: 6. Looked up from germline, CDR1 is ENHRY and CDR2 is SYGVKD. The CDR3 loop spans 16 amino acids. The CDR3 protein is CAITPRLAGDTGELFF. In DNA form, the CDR3 reads TGTGCCATCACCCCTCGACTAGCGGGAGACACCGGGGAGCTGTTTTTT.

The V gene is TRBV10-2, the J gene TRBJ2-7; D is possibly TRBD2 (6 bases). Germline loops: CDR1 WSHSY, CDR2 SAAADI. Trimming stripped 6 bases from V and 6 bases from J, with 18 bases between. The CDR3 covers 14 residues. The CDR3 sequence is CASRTWGLPSEQYF. Here the CDR3 DNA reads TGCGCCAGCAGGACGTGGGGACTCCCGTCCGAGCAGTACTTC.

V and J are TRBV7-9 and TRBJ2-6, with 7 bases lining up with TRBD1. From germline, CDR1 is SEHNR and CDR2 FQNEAQ (reference sequence). Trimming removed 4 bases from V and 0 bases from J; junction bases left unmatched: 9. CDR3 length: 18 residues. The CDR3 DNA reads TGTGCCAGCAGCTCACCGACAGGGCTAGGCTCTGGGGCCAACGTCCTGACTTTC. Translated, it gives CASSSPTGLGSGANVLTF. The complete variable domain, with remaining parts taken from reference TRBV7-9 and TRBJ2-6, reads DTGVSQNPRHKITKRGQNVTFRCDPISEHNRLYWYRQTLGQGPEFLTYFQNEAQLEKSRLLSDRFSAERPKGSFSTLEIQRTEQGDSAMYLCASSSPTGLGSGANVLTFGAGSRLTVL.

The chain couples TRBV3-1 (or the pseudogene TRBV3-2) to TRBJ2-2; TRBD1 matches at 9 bases. This CDR3 contains 14 residues. The J segment lost 6 bases and the V segment lost 5 bases, leaving 4 bases of the junction unmatched. Germline CDR1 reads LGHDT; CDR2 reads YNNKEL (reference sequence). This CDR3 reads CASSWDREAGELFF. CDR3 DNA: TGTGCCAGCAGCTGGGACAGGGAAGCCGGGGAGCTGTTTTTT.

V and J are TRBV3-1 (or the pseudogene TRBV3-2) and TRBJ1-1, with D hard to call. The CDR3 covers 14 residues. Deletions cut 0 bases from V and 1 base from J, with 6 bases between. In germline, CDR1 is LGHDT, CDR2 YNNKEL (reference sequence). CDR3 coding DNA: TGTGCCAGCAGCCAAGACCTGAGGAACACTGAAGCTTTCTTT. Amino acid sequence: CASSQDLRNTEAFF.

V is TRBV28 and J is TRBJ2-2; D may be TRBD1 (6 bases). Germline lookup yields CDR1 MDHEN and CDR2 SYDVKM. V was pared by 5 bases and J by 6 bases, with 13 bases between. The CDR3 loop spans 14 amino acids. This CDR3 reads CASSKVPGAGELFF. CDR3 DNA sequence: TGTGCCAGCAGTAAGGTCCCAGGGGCCGGGGAGCTGTTTTTT. Using reference TRBV28 and TRBJ2-2 for the parts outside the CDR3, the full variable domain is DVKVTQSSRYLVKRTGEKVFLECVQDMDHENMFWYRQDPGLGLRLIYFSYDVKMKEKGDIPEGYSVSREKKERFSLILESASTNQTSMYLCASSKVPGAGELFFGEGSRLTVL.

The rearrangement joins TRBV7-2 to TRBJ1-4; D remains unclear. The CDR3 extends over 15 amino acids. CDR1 SGHTA and CDR2 FQGNSA come from the germline V gene. Trimming took off 2 bases at V and 8 bases at J, with 15 bases between the two ends. The CDR3 protein is CASSLLLTVGEKLFF. DNA for the CDR3: TGTGCCAGCAGCTTATTGCTCACAGTAGGAGAAAAACTGTTTTTT.

The chain is built from TRBV21-1 and TRBJ1-2; no DNA check was done on the table's D call, TRBD1. TRBV21-1 is a known pseudogene. The CDR3 is 19 amino acids. DNA for the CDR3: TGTGCCAGCAGCAAAAAGGGGAAGGGACAGGTACCGTCTAACTATGGCTACACCTTC. Its translation: CASSKKGKGQVPSNYGYTF.

The chain recombines TRBV7-8 with TRBJ1-3, with D maybe TRBD1 (5 bases). Germline assignment: CDR1 SGHVS and CDR2 FQNEAQ. The CDR3 covers 17 residues. The V and J ends lost 1 base and 0 bases respectively, with 13 bases between them. CDR3 DNA sequence: TGTGCCAGCAGCTTAGGGAGACCAGGGAACTCTGGAAACACCATATATTTT. Its translation: CASSLGRPGNSGNTIYF. The full variable domain, its missing parts supplied by reference TRBV7-8 and TRBJ1-3, is GAGVSQSPRYKVAKRGQDVALRCDPISGHVSLFWYQQALGQGPEFLTYFQNEAQLDKSGLPSDRFFAERPEGSVSTLKIQRTQQEDSAVYLCASSLGRPGNSGNTIYFGEGSWLTVV.

J is TRBJ1-2 and V is TRBV30, with TRBD1 as a possible D gene (5 bases). The CDR3 totals 16 residues. Germline V gives CDR1 GTSNPN, CDR2 SVGIG (reference sequence). V lost 4 bases and J 1 base, leaving 19 bases between the germline ends. The CDR3 here is CAWKKITGHNNYGYTF. In DNA form, the CDR3 reads TGTGCCTGGAAGAAGATTACAGGTCATAATAACTATGGCTACACCTTC. The variable domain in full, with the rest retrieved from reference TRBV30 and TRBJ1-2, is SQTIHQWPATLVQPVGSPLSLECTVEGTSNPNLYWYRQAAGRGLQLLFYSVGIGQISSEVPQNLSASRPQDRQFILSSKKLLLSDSGFYLCAWKKITGHNNYGYTFGSGTRLTVV.